The 19 T cell receptor beta chains below come from one sample, sequenced in a study of blood T cells in healthy people across ages. Sample-barcoded 5' priming and a J-beta primer mix drove a second PCR of about 6 to 12 cycles. Via MiXCR, TCRdb re-called the 5' RACE reads, giving one row per CDR3 protein. The sample has around 800,000 distinct CDR3 sequences, approximately 59% seen once. Material for sequencing was blood. These receptor sequences come from a man aged 25-45 years in good health.

The V and J genes are TRBV4-3 and TRBJ2-4; 9 positions match TRBD1. Germline V gene lookup returns CDR1 LGHNA and CDR2 YSLEER. The CDR3 loop spans 15 amino acids. The V gene end was trimmed by 4 bases and the J gene end by 13 bases; junction bases not matched to a gene: 14. This CDR3 is CASSPAGTGRRWQYF. The CDR3 DNA follows: TGCGCCAGCAGCCCGGCGGGGACAGGGCGTCGTTGGCAGTACTTC.

The chain recombines TRBV2 with TRBJ2-2; no reliable D call. CDR3 length: 15 residues. Germline CDR1 SNHLY, CDR2 FYNNEI. V lost 3 bases, J lost 1 base, and 9 bases lay in between. The CDR3 here is CASSDRQKNTGELFF. The CDR3 nucleotides read TGTGCCAGCAGTGACCGGCAGAAGAACACCGGGGAGCTGTTTTTT. Variable domain in full (rest from reference TRBV2 and TRBJ2-2): EPEVTQTPSHQVTQMGQEVILRCVPISNHLYFYWYRQILGQKVEFLVSFYNNEISEKSEIFDDQFSVERPDGSNFTLKIRSTKLEDSAMYFCASSDRQKNTGELFFGEGSRLTVL.

The CDR3 reads CSLEVPNYGYTF. The CDR3 DNA follows: TGCAGTCTAGAGGTTCCTAACTATGGCTACACCTTC. The V gene is TRBV20-1, the J gene TRBJ1-2; D gene unclear. The CDR3 totals 12 residues. The V gene lost 8 bases and the J gene lost 0 bases, with 10 bases spanning the gap. Germline V gene lookup returns CDR1 DFQATT and CDR2 SNEGSKA (reference sequence).

The V call is TRBV29-1, the J call TRBJ2-5, with a weak D call TRBD2 (6 bases). V was pared by 1 base and J by 1 base, with 7 bases between. CDR3 size: 13 residues. Germline values: CDR1 SQVTM, CDR2 ANQGSEA. The CDR3 nucleotides are TGCAGCGTTGAAGCTAGCGCCCAAGAGACCCAGTACTTC. The encoded protein is CSVEASAQETQYF.

This clonotype was seen just once. A read error may account for a junction end that differs from germline. The chain joins TRBV5-1 to TRBJ2-3; D not resolved. CDR1 and CDR2 (germline): SGHRS, YFSETQ. The CDR3 sequence is 13 residues long. The CDR3 region is CASSLEFTDTQYF. The CDR3 DNA is TGCGCCAGCAGTTTGGAGTTCACAGATACGCAGTATTTT.

This chain links TRBV2 with TRBJ2-1, with TRBD1 matching over 9 bases. Germline CDR1 SNHLY, CDR2 FYNNEI. This CDR3 is built from 15 residues. Trimming at V came to 10 bases and at J to 6 bases, leaving 13 bases not matched to a gene. The CDR3 reads CATLSWDREINEQFF. The CDR3 region has the DNA TGTGCCACCCTTTCTTGGGACAGGGAAATCAATGAGCAGTTCTTC.

This clonotype was picked up a small number of times. The chain combines TRBV7-9 with TRBJ2-5, with D perhaps matching TRBD1 (6 bases). V dropped 3 bases and J dropped 2 bases, with 7 bases sitting between them. The CDR3 is made up of 13 amino acids. The germline V gene has CDR1 SEHNR and CDR2 FQNEAQ (reference sequence). The CDR3 DNA reads TGTGCCAGCAGCTTCGGACAGCAAGAGACCCAGTACTTC. Translation gives CASSFGQQETQYF.

This clonotype has only a few counts. V usage is TRBV29-1 and J usage is TRBJ1-2; 7 nucleotides agree with TRBD1. CDR1 and CDR2 from the germline V gene are SQVTM and ANQGSEA. J was trimmed by 2 bases and V by 5 bases; bases with no gene match: 11. The CDR3 is 15 amino acids. The CDR3 DNA reads TGCAGCGTTCCCCTGAGCGGACAGGCCAACTATGGCTACACCTTC. Its protein product is CSVPLSGQANYGYTF.

This clonotype was picked up one time. The rearrangement links TRBV7-2 to TRBJ2-5, with 7 bases identical to TRBD1. The end of the DNA aligns better with TRBJ2-7, so the J call may be wrong. The CDR3 length is 15 residues. The V gene's germline CDR1 is SGHTA and CDR2 FQGNSA. Here the CDR3 reads CASSPPRGSQREQYF. CDR3 nucleotide sequence: TGTGCCAGCAGCCCCCCCAGGGGGTCCCAACGCGAGCAGTACTTC.

The rearrangement joins TRBV13 to TRBJ2-1; TRBD2 matches 15 bases. The CDR3 runs 19 residues. CDR1 and CDR2 (germline): PRHDT, FYEKMQ (reference sequence). V was clipped by 10 bases and J by 5 bases; unmatched bases: 18. The CDR3 here is CATEQMGLAGGLEHNEQFF. The CDR3 DNA reads as TGTGCCACCGAACAAATGGGACTAGCGGGGGGACTGGAGCACAATGAGCAGTTCTTC.

V and J are TRBV29-1 and TRBJ2-1; TRBD1 aligns across 10 bases. There are 17 residues in the CDR3. With V trimmed by 0 bases and J by 4 bases, 9 bases remained unmatched. CDR1 SQVTM and CDR2 ANQGSEA come from the germline V gene. CDR3: CSVEDPPRDRGYNEQFF. CDR3 coding DNA: TGCAGCGTTGAAGATCCACCCCGGGACAGGGGATACAATGAGCAGTTCTTC.

The chain recombines TRBV15 with TRBJ2-3; the D is unclear. The germline V gene has CDR1 LNHNV and CDR2 YYDKDF (reference sequence). Trimming shortened V by 2 bases and J by 2 bases, and 8 bases separated the two germline ends. The CDR3 consists of 14 residues. The CDR3 sequence is CATSRPGSTDTQYF. CDR3 nucleotide sequence: TGTGCCACCAGCAGACCCGGGTCCACAGATACGCAGTATTTT.

The chain uses TRBV7-9 and TRBJ1-1; D is uncertain. Per germline, CDR1 SEHNR and CDR2 FQNEAQ (reference sequence). Trimming stripped 5 bases from V and 3 bases from J, with 16 bases between. The CDR3 extends over 15 amino acids. CDR3 region: CASSSGVWADTEAFF. The CDR3 coding sequence is TGTGCCAGCAGCAGCGGAGTTTGGGCGGACACTGAAGCTTTCTTT.

The rearrangement links TRBV7-8 to TRBJ2-7; weak D call: TRBD1 (5 bases). Germline V gives CDR1 SGHVS, CDR2 FQNEAQ. V was cut by 1 base and J by 5 bases, with 18 bases left in between. The CDR3 loop spans 16 amino acids. CDR3 coding DNA: TGTGCCAGCAGCTTAGGTTTTCAGGGTCAGGTCGACGAGCAGTACTTC. This gives the protein CASSLGFQGQVDEQYF.

The chain links TRBV12-3 or TRBV12-4 to TRBJ2-5; D is perhaps TRBD1 (6 bases). V was pared by 6 bases and J by 5 bases, with 16 bases between. The CDR3 is made up of 14 amino acids. DNA of the CDR3: TGTGCCAGCAGACCGACAGGTAGATTGGAGACCCAGTACTTC. Translation: CASRPTGRLETQYF.

This clonotype was seen only a few times. V usage is TRBV2 and J usage is TRBJ1-1, with TRBD1 matching over 8 bases. The CDR3 is 14 amino acids. The germline V gene has CDR1 SNHLY and CDR2 FYNNEI. Unmatched junction bases numbered 5, after V lost 5 bases and J lost 3 bases. The DNA for the CDR3 is TGTGCCAGCAGTTGGACAGGGTTGGACACTGAAGCTTTCTTT. Its protein is CASSWTGLDTEAFF.

V gene TRBV4-2 combines with J gene TRBJ1-5; TRBD1 agrees at 8 bases. Germline trimming cut 3 bases from V and 6 bases from J; bases unmatched to any gene: 10. Germline CDR1 LGHNA, CDR2 YNFKEQ. The CDR3 totals 16 residues. The CDR3 region has the DNA TGTGCCAGCAGCCAGGAAGACAGGGGAGTTGGTCAGCCCCAGCATTTT. Translating it yields CASSQEDRGVGQPQHF.

In this sample, this clonotype turned up a few times. The chain recombines TRBV29-1 with TRBJ1-2, with D possibly TRBD1 on 6 matching bases. This CDR3 contains 11 residues. Germline CDR1 SQVTM, CDR2 ANQGSEA. CDR3 sequence reads: CSVRDTYGYTF. In DNA form, the CDR3 reads TGCAGTGTTAGGGACACCTATGGCTACACCTTC.

This chain joins TRBV6-5 and TRBJ2-1; TRBD1 agrees at 9 bases. Germline V CDR1 and CDR2: MNHEY, SVGAGI. CDR3 size: 15 residues. The J segment lost 5 bases and the V segment lost 0 bases, leaving 2 bases of the junction unmatched. CDR3 sequence: CASSYSGQGNNEQFF. CDR3 coding DNA: TGTGCCAGCAGTTACTCCGGACAGGGGAACAATGAGCAGTTCTTC.